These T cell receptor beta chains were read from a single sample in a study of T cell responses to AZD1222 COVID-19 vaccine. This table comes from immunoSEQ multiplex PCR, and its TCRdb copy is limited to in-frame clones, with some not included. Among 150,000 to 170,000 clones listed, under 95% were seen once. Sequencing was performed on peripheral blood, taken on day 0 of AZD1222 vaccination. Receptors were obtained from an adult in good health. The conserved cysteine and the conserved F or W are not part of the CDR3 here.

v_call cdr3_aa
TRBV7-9 ASSKTVSSGANVLT
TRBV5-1 ASSLSGASDQPQH
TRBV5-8 ASSLGQNHNEQF
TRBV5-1 ASSYRQVADTQY
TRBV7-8 ATEPKPGQVNSPLH
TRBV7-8 ASSLQGANTEAF
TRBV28 ASSPRSGLHYNEQF
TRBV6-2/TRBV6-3 ASSYAGQGPYEQY
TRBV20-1 SASRAKDQPQH
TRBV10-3 AINPGTNIGQY
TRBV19 ASTPRGGRAYNSPLH
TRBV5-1 ASSNGGSGNTIY
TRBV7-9 ASSSRQANEQF
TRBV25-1 ASSRSTGGRYEQY
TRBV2 ASSQDTSGNTIY
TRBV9 ASEPHGPTGTGELF
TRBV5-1 ASSPVGLSGNTIY
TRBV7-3 ASSLIGGTSTDTQY
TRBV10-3 AISESGGTGNYGYT
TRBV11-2 ASSSWDIGEDTQY
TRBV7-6 ASSPSDSMNTEAF
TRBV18 ASSLTRDRFEAWATGELF
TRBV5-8 ASSLAGLAGNEQF
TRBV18 ASSPSGGTEAF
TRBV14 ASSPGGSTEAF
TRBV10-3 AISPGTRETQY
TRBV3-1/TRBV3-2 ASSPTGMEDSPLH
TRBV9 ASSVVGTAGELF
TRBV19 ASSEKGRSSNQPQH
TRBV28 ASSLWSMNTEAF
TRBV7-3 ASSLDSVGGELF
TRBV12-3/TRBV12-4 ASNARGGYGYT
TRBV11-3 ASSLIAEETQY
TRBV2 ASSGTSFADTQY
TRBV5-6 ASSMTGPLGHEQF
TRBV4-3 ASSQTHGSNQPQH
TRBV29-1 SISTGNYGYT
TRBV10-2 ASRSGRFQETQY
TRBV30 AWSVRGSLNQPQH
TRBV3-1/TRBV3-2 ASSQGGGVTYGYT